What follows are 23 T cell receptor beta chains derived from one specimen sequenced in a study of blood T cell repertoires in COVID-19. Libraries were prepared by immunoSEQ multiplex PCR; TCRdb keeps only in-frame clonotypes and omits some of them. This repertoire shows under 95,000 clones, 80% to 90% found once; its top ten account for under 20%. Sequenced: peripheral blood. The receptors shown here come from an elderly woman with acute or convalescent COVID-19.

V and J are TRBV14 and TRBJ1-1; 7 bases agree with TRBD1. The CDR3 is 16 amino acids. Trimming took 1 base from V and 3 from J; bases not matched to a gene: 8. The germline gives CDR1 SGHDN, CDR2 FVKESK. CDR3 in DNA: TGTGCCAGCAGCCAAGGGACAGGCAAATGGTACACTGAAGCTTTCTTT. It specifies CASSQGTGKWYTEAFF.

In the case of this clone: The same CDR3 arises from other DNA sequences in this sample as well. The rearrangement links TRBV27 to TRBJ1-2, with 7 bases that match TRBD1. This CDR3 has 13 residues. V was pared by 6 bases and J by 2 bases, with 3 bases of the junction left unmatched. Germline-derived CDR1 and CDR2 are MNHEY and SMNVEV (reference sequence). CDR3 amino acids: CASSPTGNYGYTF. In nucleotides, the CDR3 is TGTGCCAGCAGCCCGACAGGGAACTATGGCTACACCTTC.

The chain's CDR3 is CASSWDRESEAFF. The CDR3 bases are TGTGCCAGCAGCTGGGACAGGGAGTCTGAAGCTTTCTTT. The rearrangement uses TRBV7-3 and TRBJ1-1; 9 bases agree with TRBD1. V was clipped by 4 bases and J by 6 bases; unmatched bases: 3. This CDR3 region has 13 residues. Germline lookup yields CDR1 SGHTA and CDR2 FQGTGA.

The chain uses TRBV7-2 and TRBJ1-2, with D possibly matching TRBD1 (5 bases). V lost 2 bases, J lost 4 bases, and 17 bases lay in between. The CDR3 covers 16 residues. Germline CDR1 is SGHTA and CDR2 is FQGNSA. DNA for the CDR3: TGTGCCAGCAGCTTATTCAGGGCAGTTTCCTTCTATGGCTACACCTTC. Translated, it gives CASSLFRAVSFYGYTF. The full variable domain, in which reference TRBV7-2 and TRBJ1-2 provide the parts outside the CDR3, is GAGVSQSPSNKVTEKGKDVELRCDPISGHTALYWYRQSLGQGLEFLIYFQGNSAPDKSGLPSDRFSAERTGGSVSTLTIQRTQQEDSAVYLCASSLFRAVSFYGYTFGSGTRLTVV.

The chain links TRBV19 to TRBJ2-7; 12 bases line up with TRBD2. CDR1 is LNHDA, CDR2 SQIVND, per germline (reference sequence). The V gene end was trimmed by 6 bases and the J gene end by 4 bases; junction bases not matched to a gene: 10. The CDR3 length is 16 residues. CDR3 in DNA: TGTGCCAGTAGCACCTCGACTAGCGGGGGTCTTTACGAGCAGTACTTC. Encoded protein: CASSTSTSGGLYEQYF.

This clone came up once. V usage is TRBV2 and J usage is TRBJ1-6; D is unresolved. V lost 7 bases to trimming and J lost 11 bases, with 15 bases between them. Germline loops: CDR1 SNHLY, CDR2 FYNNEI. The CDR3 covers 13 residues. The CDR3 sequence: CASKERIKTPLHF. Written as DNA, the CDR3 is TGTGCCAGCAAAGAGAGGATAAAGACACCCCTCCACTTT. Complete variable domain (other parts from reference TRBV2 and TRBJ1-6): EPEVTQTPSHQVTQMGQEVILRCVPISNHLYFYWYRQILGQKVEFLVSFYNNEISEKSEIFDDQFSVERPDGSNFTLKIRSTKLEDSAMYFCASKERIKTPLHFGNGTRLTVT.

A few counts support this clone. The chain links TRBV5-1 to TRBJ2-3; D uncertain. This CDR3 has 14 residues. Deletions cut 5 bases from V and 0 bases from J, with 10 bases between. CDR1 SGHRS and CDR2 YFSETQ come from the germline V gene. The DNA of the CDR3 is TGCGCCAGCAGTATGCAGTCTAGCACAGATACGCAGTATTTT. Its protein is CASSMQSSTDTQYF. The variable domain in full, with the rest retrieved from reference TRBV5-1 and TRBJ2-3, is KAGVTQTPRYLIKTRGQQVTLSCSPISGHRSVSWYQQTPGQGLQFLFEYFSETQRNKGNFPGRFSGRQFSNSRSEMNVSTLELGDSALYLCASSMQSSTDTQYFGPGTRLTVL.

The chain couples TRBV19 to TRBJ1-2; TRBD1 might be the D (5 bases). Germline CDR1 LNHDA, CDR2 SQIVND (reference sequence). This CDR3 contains 12 residues. Trimming removed 7 bases at V and 10 bases at J, with 16 bases between. CDR3 coding DNA: TGTGCCAGTAAGGGAGGAGGGGCCGTCTACACCTTC. Amino acid sequence: CASKGGGAVYTF.

Only a few counts were recorded for this clone. The chain joins TRBV19 to TRBJ1-3; TRBD1 matches 9 bases. Germline-derived CDR1 and CDR2 are LNHDA and SQIVND (reference sequence). Trimming at V came to 10 bases and at J to 2 bases, leaving 6 bases not matched to a gene. CDR3 length: 14 residues. The CDR3, as DNA: TGTGCCACTGGGACAGGGAAACCTGGAAACACCATATATTTT. It specifies CATGTGKPGNTIYF. The variable domain in full, completed from reference TRBV19 and TRBJ1-3, reads DGGITQSPKYLFRKEGQNVTLSCEQNLNHDAMYWYRQDPGQGLRLIYYSQIVNDFQKGDIAEGYSVSREKKESFPLTVTSAQKNPTAFYLCATGTGKPGNTIYFGEGSWLTVV.

This clone has a single count. The CDR3 sequence is CASTKGDTYTDTQYF. The CDR3 DNA is TGTGCCAGCACAAAAGGGGACACCTACACAGATACGCAGTATTTT. The chain carries TRBV7-9 and TRBJ2-3; weak D call: TRBD1 (6 bases). Trimming took 7 bases from V and 2 from J, leaving 16 bases between them. Per germline, CDR1 SEHNR and CDR2 FQNEAQ (reference sequence). There are 15 residues in the CDR3.

The genes are TRBV9 and TRBJ2-1; TRBD2 is a possible D gene (6 bases). The V end was cut by 3 bases, the J end by 5 bases, with 9 bases between. CDR1 and CDR2 (germline): SGDLS, YYNGEE. This CDR3 is built from 13 residues. The CDR3 region is CASSDGGNNEQFF. DNA of the CDR3: TGTGCCAGCAGCGACGGGGGTAACAATGAGCAGTTCTTC.

This clone was detected only a few times. This chain uses TRBV6-5 with TRBJ1-5, with D unclear. Germline V lookup: CDR1 MNHEY, CDR2 SVGAGI. V shed 5 bases and J shed 4 bases, with 9 bases lying between them. This CDR3 spans 13 amino acids. In nucleotides, the CDR3 is TGTGCCAGCAGTCTTACAGCTAATCAGCCCCAGCATTTT. Translated: CASSLTANQPQHF.

This chain links TRBV28 with TRBJ1-4; possibly TRBD1 for D (6 bases). V was trimmed by 4 bases and J by 0 bases, leaving 15 bases between them. This CDR3 has 17 amino acids. The germline V gene has CDR1 MDHEN and CDR2 SYDVKM. CDR3 loop: CASSSPGQTATNEKLFF. CDR3 in DNA: TGTGCCAGCAGTTCTCCGGGACAAACTGCAACTAATGAAAAACTGTTTTTT.

V is TRBV2 and J is TRBJ1-5; 8 bases map to TRBD1. V was pared by 6 bases and J by 1 base, with 5 bases of the junction left unmatched. The CDR3 length is 15 residues. Germline V lookup: CDR1 SNHLY, CDR2 FYNNEI. In nucleotides, the CDR3 is TGTGCCAGCAGGGCCGACAGGGGCAGCAATCAGCCCCAGCATTTT. Protein product: CASRADRGSNQPQHF.

The genes are TRBV1 and TRBJ1-6. TRBV1 corresponds to a pseudogene. The CDR3 spans 14 residues. CDR3: CTSSPREDNSPLHF. The CDR3 DNA sequence: TGCACCAGCAGCCCCAGGGAGGATAATTCACCCCTCCACTTT.

V gene TRBV11-3 combines with J gene TRBJ2-2, with TRBD1 as a possible D gene (5 bases). The CDR3 has 17 residues. Trimming shortened V by 4 bases and J by 3 bases, and 18 bases separated the two germline ends. Germline CDR1 reads SGHNT; CDR2 reads YENEEA. Written as DNA, the CDR3 is TGTGCCAGCAGCTCCCCCCCAGGGTCTTATCACACCGGGGAGCTGTTTTTT. It is translated as CASSSPPGSYHTGELFF.

The chain carries TRBV10-2 and TRBJ2-1; 8 bases match TRBD2. V lost 5 bases, J lost 6 bases, and 6 bases stayed unmatched. Germline lookup yields CDR1 WSHSY and CDR2 SAAADI. This CDR3 is 14 amino acids long. The CDR3: CASSNFGTSNEQFF. CDR3 in DNA: TGCGCCAGCAGTAACTTCGGGACTAGCAATGAGCAGTTCTTC.

The chain carries TRBV11-3 and TRBJ2-5; 10 positions match TRBD2. Germline V gene sequence: CDR1 SGHNT, CDR2 YENEEA. There are 14 residues in the CDR3. Trimming took 5 bases from V and 1 from J; bases not matched to a gene: 1. The CDR3 nucleotides read TGTGCCAGCAGCAGCGGGGGGGCCCAAGAGACCCAGTACTTC. This translates into CASSSGGAQETQYF.

This sequence joins TRBV6-4 and TRBJ2-3; tentatively, D is TRBD1 (6 bases). Germline CDR1 is MRHNA and CDR2 is SNTAGT. The CDR3 sequence is 16 residues long. Trimming pared 3 bases from V and 1 base from J, leaving 14 bases between. CDR3 loop: CASSDRPTGGTDTQYF. The CDR3 DNA follows: TGTGCCAGCAGTGATCGGCCGACAGGCGGCACAGATACGCAGTATTTT.

The chain joins TRBV18 to TRBJ2-7; weak D call: TRBD1 (5 bases). CDR3 length equals 13 residues. Germline CDR1 KGHSH, CDR2 LQKENI. Trimming removed 4 bases at V and 7 bases at J, with 14 bases between. CDR3 protein: CASSRIQGTEQYF. The CDR3, as DNA: TGTGCCAGCTCACGGATCCAGGGAACGGAGCAGTACTTC. Full variable domain (missing parts from reference TRBV18 and TRBJ2-7): NAGVMQNPRHLVRRRGQEARLRCSPMKGHSHVYWYRQLPEEGLKFMVYLQKENIIDESGMPKERFSAEFPKEGPSILRIQQVVRGDSAAYFCASSRIQGTEQYFGPGTRLTVT.

The chain has TRBV9 and TRBJ1-5, with 10 bases lining up with TRBD1. CDR1 and CDR2 from the germline V gene are SGDLS and YYNGEE. J gave up 2 bases and V 3 bases, and 2 bases lay outside the gene matches. The CDR3 contains 15 residues. CDR3 in amino acids: CASSAGTGGNQPQHF. The CDR3, as DNA: TGTGCCAGCAGCGCCGGGACAGGGGGCAATCAGCCCCAGCATTTT.

The chain has TRBV3-1 (or the pseudogene TRBV3-2) and TRBJ2-7, with 9 bases matching TRBD2. Germline trimming cut 0 bases from V and 5 bases from J; bases unmatched to any gene: 8. This CDR3 is 16 amino acids long. CDR1 and CDR2 from the germline V gene are LGHDT and YNNKEL (reference sequence). In DNA, the CDR3 is TGTGCCAGCAGCCAAGATGTAGCGGGGGTTTCGGACGAGCAGTACTTC. It yields the protein CASSQDVAGVSDEQYF.

The genes are TRBV12-3 or TRBV12-4 and TRBJ1-5; 7 bases map to TRBD1. The trim removed 6 bases at V and 2 bases at J, leaving 1 base unmatched. CDR3 length: 13 residues. The CDR3: CASRGTGNQPQHF. CDR3 DNA: TGTGCCAGCAGAGGGACAGGCAATCAGCCCCAGCATTTT.